Below are 10 T cell receptor beta chains sequenced from a single sample in a study of blood T cell repertoires in COVID-19. Profiled with immunoSEQ multiplex PCR; TCRdb holds only in-frame clones, not every one. The sample has 150,000 to 200,000 clones, under 80% seen once. The sequencing input was peripheral blood. The receptors here all came from a woman older than 75 with acute or convalescent COVID-19.

The chain joins TRBV28 to TRBJ1-2; 7 bases align to TRBD1. This CDR3 has 15 amino acids. Germline CDR1 MDHEN, CDR2 SYDVKM. J gave up 0 bases and V 4 bases, and 5 bases lay outside the gene matches. The CDR3 sequence: CASSSGQSTNYGYTF. CDR3 bases: TGTGCCAGCAGTTCGGGACAGTCAACTAACTATGGCTACACCTTC.

The J gene is TRBJ2-2, the V gene TRBV28; D might be TRBD1 (5 bases). V lost 9 bases to trimming and J lost 4 bases, with 18 bases between them. The germline V gene encodes CDR1 MDHEN and CDR2 SYDVKM. The CDR3 sequence is 15 residues long. CDR3 sequence (DNA): TGTGCCAGTTGTTATCGACAGCCCACCACCGGGGAGCTGTTTTTT. Encoded protein: CASCYRQPTTGELFF. Based on the CDR3 plus reference TRBV28 and TRBJ2-2, the full variable domain is DVKVTQSSRYLVKRTGEKVFLECVQDMDHENMFWYRQDPGLGLRLIYFSYDVKMKEKGDIPEGYSVSREKKERFSLILESASTNQTSMYLCASCYRQPTTGELFFGEGSRLTVL.

The chain combines TRBV7-2 with TRBJ2-4; the D is unclear. Trimming left V 1 base short and J 5 bases short, with 6 bases between. Germline CDR1 SGHTA, CDR2 FQGNSA. The CDR3 runs 13 residues. The CDR3 spells CASSLVSENIQYF. For the CDR3, the DNA is TGTGCCAGCAGCTTAGTCTCAGAAAACATTCAGTACTTC.

The chain couples TRBV7-2 to TRBJ2-1; 7 nucleotides agree with TRBD2. The CDR3 loop spans 16 amino acids. Germline V gene data show CDR1 as SGHTA and CDR2 as FQGNSA. Losses at the gene ends were 5 bases for V and 10 bases for J; bases not matched to a gene: 17. The CDR3 reads CASSPLGGGEAREQFF. For the CDR3, the DNA is TGTGCCAGCAGCCCCCTCGGTGGGGGGGAGGCCCGCGAGCAGTTCTTC.

This chain uses TRBV19 with TRBJ2-7; 11 nucleotides agree with TRBD2. V shed 5 bases, J shed 5 bases, and the junction held 14 bases outside the gene matches. CDR1 and CDR2 (germline): LNHDA, SQIVND (reference sequence). The CDR3 totals 17 residues. CDR3 nucleotide sequence: TGTGCCAGTAGTGCCCGGGGACTAGCGGTGTACGTCCACGAGCAGTACTTC. Encoded protein: CASSARGLAVYVHEQYF.

V usage is TRBV4-2 and J usage is TRBJ2-3; D unresolved. Per the germline V gene, CDR1 is LGHNA and CDR2 is YNFKEQ. Trimming took 8 bases from V and 6 from J, leaving 9 bases between them. CDR3 size: 11 residues. DNA for the CDR3: TGTGCCAGCGCCGGAGTTGATACGCAGTATTTT. Translation: CASAGVDTQYF.

The V call is TRBV2, the J call TRBJ2-1; tentatively, D is TRBD2 (5 bases). The CDR3 is made up of 14 amino acids. V lost 6 bases and J 0 bases, leaving 9 bases between the germline ends. Germline CDR1 and CDR2: SNHLY and FYNNEI. This CDR3 reads CASRLGSSYNEQFF. CDR3 in DNA: TGTGCCAGCAGATTAGGGAGCTCCTACAATGAGCAGTTCTTC.

V usage is TRBV3-1 (or the pseudogene TRBV3-2) and J usage is TRBJ2-5, with D tentatively TRBD2 (5 bases). Germline CDR1 reads LGHDT; CDR2 reads YNNKEL (reference sequence). Trimming took 4 bases from V and 5 from J, leaving 11 bases between them. The CDR3 loop spans 13 amino acids. The CDR3: CASSRWGEETQYF. In DNA, the CDR3 is TGTGCCAGCAGCCGGTGGGGAGAGGAGACCCAGTACTTC.

The genes are TRBV7-2 and TRBJ2-1, with 9 nucleotides matching TRBD1. V trimming: 5 bases; J trimming: 3 bases; junction bases outside the gene matches: 5. In germline, CDR1 is SGHTA, CDR2 FQGNSA. The CDR3 is 15 residues long. The CDR3 DNA follows: TGTGCCAGCAGCATACAGGGGGCCGACTACAATGAGCAGTTCTTC. It codes for CASSIQGADYNEQFF.

V gene TRBV6-5 combines with J gene TRBJ1-5; D unresolved. CDR1 is MNHEY, CDR2 SVGAGI, per germline. The CDR3 is 14 amino acids. Trimming stripped 8 bases from V and 3 bases from J, with 14 bases between. The CDR3 here is CASAPENNNQPQHF. The CDR3 nucleotides read TGTGCCAGCGCCCCTGAAAACAACAATCAGCCCCAGCATTTT.